These 24 T cell receptor beta chains share one sample of origin, sequenced in a study of tumor and adjacent non-tumor tissue in lung cancer. The library came from three nested PCR rounds adapted from ARM-PCR protocols. MiXCR, run by TCRdb on the multiplex PCR reads, gives a single entry per CDR3 protein. This sample has 100,000 or so distinct CDR3 sequences; approximately 60% occur once, and the top ten carry approximately 19%. The template was RNA from unsorted bulk tissue. This non-tumor lung sample came from over 3 cm beyond the tumor edge. Sequencing input: distant non-tumor lung tissue. These receptors were obtained from a man aged 25-40 years with non-small cell lung cancer.

This clonotype showed up just once. The CDR3 does not end in the conserved phenylalanine or tryptophan, so this is likely a read error. No DNA is shown, since the ends of the CDR3 on it are uncertain; the CDR3 is the one TCRdb lists. This chain joins TRBV11-2 and TRBJ2-7; whether TRBD1, the table's D call, matches the DNA was not checked. Germline values: CDR1 SGHAT, CDR2 FQNNGV. Both ends counted, the CDR3 spans 13 residues. The CDR3 protein is CASSLELGVEEYL.

Turning to this clonotype: A read error may explain this, as a much larger clone is one base away. The J gene is TRBJ2-2, the V gene TRBV7-8; 10 bases map to TRBD1. This CDR3 is built from 16 residues. CDR1 is SGHVS and CDR2 is FQNEAQ in the germline V gene. The CDR3 sequence: CASSPRDRGLTGEQFF. The CDR3 region has the DNA TGTGCCAGCAGCCCCCGGGACAGGGGCCTCACCGGGGAGCAGTTTTTT.

A word on this clonotype: One end of the junction is discordant with germline, which a read error may explain. The chain uses TRBV11-2 and TRBJ2-5; 9 nucleotides match TRBD1. From germline, CDR1 is SGHAT and CDR2 FQNNGV. The CDR3 covers 17 residues. This CDR3 is CANSLVASGQGGETQYF. Here the CDR3 DNA reads TGTGCCAACAGCTTAGTCGCTTCGGGACAGGGCGGGGAGACCCAGTACTTC. The complete variable domain, with remaining parts taken from reference TRBV11-2 and TRBJ2-5, reads EAGVAQSPRYKIIEKRQSVAFWCNPISGHATLYWYQQILGQGPKLLIQFQNNGVVDDSQLPKDRFSAERLKGVDSTLKIQPAKLEDSAVYLCANSLVASGQGGETQYFGPGTRLLVL.

The chain employs TRBV11-1 and TRBJ2-4, with D possibly matching TRBD1 (5 bases). CDR1 is SGHAT and CDR2 is FQDESV in the germline V gene (reference sequence). There are 16 residues in the CDR3. V lost 11 bases to trimming and J lost 8 bases, with 28 bases between them. CDR3 bases: TGTGCCGGCACCCACTCAGGCAGGGCGACGAAAGACATTCAGTACTTC. Amino acids: CAGTHSGRATKDIQYF.

In this sample, this clonotype turned up once. The V gene is TRBV20-1, the J gene TRBJ2-2; D may correspond to TRBD1 or TRBD2 (6 bases each). The germline V gene has CDR1 DFQATT and CDR2 SNEGSKA (reference sequence). The CDR3 is 12 amino acids. The DNA for the CDR3 is TGCGGCGTAGAGGGGGGCACCGGGGAGCTGTTTTTT. This sequence encodes CGVEGGTGELFF.

This chain joins TRBV20-1 and TRBJ1-5; 7 bases agree with TRBD1. The CDR3 covers 16 residues. The J segment lost 11 bases and the V segment lost 0 bases, leaving 16 bases of the junction unmatched. CDR1 is DFQATT and CDR2 is SNEGSKA in the germline V gene (reference sequence). This chain's CDR3 is CSARDGGTVGYQSQHF. The CDR3 DNA sequence: TGCAGTGCTAGAGATGGAGGGACAGTTGGGTACCAGTCCCAGCATTTT.

This chain joins TRBV20-1 and TRBJ2-5; D uncertain. The germline gives CDR1 DFQATT, CDR2 SNEGSKA (reference sequence). The CDR3 consists of 13 residues. The ends were cut back, 8 bases at V and 2 bases at J, with 15 bases in the middle. The CDR3 loop reads CSPMGWVQETQYF. As DNA, the CDR3 is TGCAGTCCTATGGGATGGGTTCAAGAGACCCAGTACTTC.

As concerns this clonotype: The junction does not match germline at one end; this may be a read error. The chain couples TRBV20-1 to TRBJ2-5, with D possibly TRBD1 on 6 matching bases. The CDR3 extends over 12 amino acids. CDR1 and CDR2 from the germline V gene are DFQATT and SNEGSKA (reference sequence). CDR3 protein: CSAKEGQETQHF. CDR3 in DNA: TGCAGTGCTAAAGAGGGACAAGAGACCCAGCACTTC.

Concerning this clonotype itself: The junction departs from the called germline gene at one end, perhaps through a read error. This rearrangement joins TRBV11-2 to TRBJ1-2; D is unclear. The length of the CDR3 is 16 residues. Germline CDR1 SGHAT, CDR2 FQNNGV. CDR3 residues: CANSLDPHRVNYGYTF. The CDR3 nucleotides read TGTGCCAACAGCTTAGACCCTCACAGAGTTAACTATGGCTACACGTTC.

With regard to this clonotype: A much bigger clone sits one base away, suggesting this may be a read error. In DNA, the CDR3 is TGTGCCAGCAGTTCTAGCGGTAACAATGAGCAGTTCTTC. It specifies CASSSSGNNEQFF. The chain carries TRBV5-4 and TRBJ2-1, with 7 bases that match TRBD2. The V and J ends lost 5 bases and 5 bases, in that order; junction bases with no gene match: 4. CDR1 and CDR2 (germline): SGHNT, YYREEE (reference sequence). This CDR3 comprises 13 residues.

This chain links TRBV29-1 with TRBJ2-2; D may match TRBD1 or TRBD2 (5 bases each). Germline CDR1 and CDR2: SQVTM and ANQGSEA. The CDR3 sequence is 13 residues long. The CDR3 loop is CGASQGAGGELFF. CDR3 DNA sequence: TGCGGCGCTTCACAAGGGGCGGGCGGGGAGCTGTTTTTT.

Comments on this clonotype: A clone one base away is much larger, so this may be a read error. The CDR3 here is CAINPAQGGYEQYF. The CDR3 DNA reads as TGTGCCATCAATCCGGCACAGGGAGGCTACGAGCAGTACTTC. The chain carries TRBV10-3 and TRBJ2-7; tentatively, D is TRBD1 or TRBD2 (6 bases each). The CDR3 is made up of 14 amino acids. V shed 7 bases and J shed 3 bases, with 16 bases lying between them. Per germline, CDR1 ENHRY and CDR2 SYGVKD.

At least ten counts were recorded for this clonotype. The genes are TRBV12-3 or TRBV12-4 and TRBJ1-2; D unclear. The CDR3 spans 12 residues. V was cut by 5 bases and J by 5 bases, with 9 bases left in between. As DNA, the CDR3 is TGTGCCAGCAGTCCAAATCTATATGGCTACACCTTC. Amino acid sequence: CASSPNLYGYTF.

Notes on this clonotype: One end of the junction does not line up with germline, which may come from a read error. This sequence joins TRBV6-5 and TRBJ1-2; the D is unclear. The CDR3 contains 15 residues. The germline gives CDR1 MNHEY, CDR2 SVGAGI. CDR3 residues: CASSYTSGSAYGYTF. The CDR3 bases are TGTGCCAGCAGTTACACAAGTGGAAGTGCTTATGGCTACACCTTT.

Comment on this clonotype: This may be a read error, as it is one base from a much larger clone. The gene calls are TRBV12-3 or TRBV12-4 and TRBJ1-5; D unclear. The length of the CDR3 is 14 residues. CDR3 coding DNA: TGTGCCAGCAGCCGGAGGGCAGTCAATCAGTCCCAGCATTTT. Residues: CASSRRAVNQSQHF.

About this clonotype: Given a much more abundant clone one base away, this may be a read error. The CDR3: CTSNEGQTNTGELFF. The DNA of the CDR3 is TGTACCAGCAACGAGGGGCAGACGAACACCGGGGAGCTGTTTTTT. The rearrangement joins TRBV2 to TRBJ2-2; the D gene could be TRBD1 or TRBD2 (5 bases each). CDR3 length: 15 residues. The germline V gene has CDR1 SNHLY and CDR2 FYNNEI.

With regard to this clonotype: Its ends do not fully match the called genes, so a read error is possible. CDR3 DNA sequence: TGTGCCGGCAGCATAGAAGCGGGAGGGCAAGAGACACAGTACTTC. Encoded protein: CAGSIEAGGQETQYF. This sequence joins TRBV11-3 and TRBJ2-5, with TRBD2 identical over 10 bases. The CDR3 length is 15 residues. Germline V gene sequence: CDR1 SGHNT, CDR2 YENEEA.

The J gene is TRBJ2-1, the V gene TRBV5-1; tentative D call: TRBD2 (5 bases). This CDR3 region has 16 residues. V lost 4 bases, J lost 5 bases, and 19 bases lay in between. Per the germline V gene, CDR1 is SGHRS and CDR2 is YFSETQ. In nucleotides, the CDR3 is TGCGCCAGCAGCCCCACCGGAGCGGAGGCGAACAATGAGCAGTTCTTC. Its protein is CASSPTGAEANNEQFF. Full variable domain (rest looked up from reference TRBV5-1 and TRBJ2-1): KAGVTQTPRYLIKTRGQQVTLSCSPISGHRSVSWYQQTPGQGLQFLFEYFSETQRNKGNFPGRFSGRQFSNSRSEMNVSTLELGDSALYLCASSPTGAEANNEQFFGPGTRLTVL.

On this clonotype: A junction boundary mismatches the germline segment, possibly from a read error. CDR3 DNA sequence: TGTGTCAGCAGCTTCACGGAAACCGATGAAAAACTGTTTTTT. Translation gives CVSSFTETDEKLFF. The V call is TRBV11-2, the J call TRBJ1-4; D remains unclear. This CDR3 has 14 residues. CDR1 is SGHAT, CDR2 FQNNGV, per germline.

Concerning this clonotype itself: A much bigger clone sits one base away, suggesting this may be a read error. The V and J genes are TRBV6-2 or TRBV6-3 and TRBJ1-1; D is unresolved. The CDR3 runs 13 residues. V dropped 8 bases and J dropped 4 bases, with 14 bases sitting between them. The germline gives CDR1 MNHEY, CDR2 SVGEGT. The CDR3 sequence: CASGWSYGTEAFF. The CDR3 DNA is TGTGCCAGCGGTTGGAGTTACGGCACTGAAGCTTTCTTT.

The chain carries TRBV11-2 and TRBJ2-7; D is ambiguous. The CDR3 sequence is 13 residues long. With 6 bases removed from V and 6 bases from J, the gap between germline ends came to 15 bases. Germline loops: CDR1 SGHAT, CDR2 FQNNGV. CDR3 protein: CASSPLFWCEQYF. The CDR3 DNA reads TGTGCCAGCAGTCCACTGTTTTGGTGCGAGCAGTACTTC.

Worth noting for this clonotype: A much larger clone differs from this one at a single base, so this may be a read error. This rearrangement joins TRBV6-5 to TRBJ1-2, with TRBD1 identical over 8 bases. The CDR3 covers 14 residues. Germline lookup yields CDR1 MNHEY and CDR2 SVGAGI. The CDR3 sequence is CASNYGQGQVGYTF. The CDR3 coding sequence is TGTGCCAGCAATTACGGACAGGGCCAAGTAGGCTACACCTTC.

This clonotype has at least ten counts. This sequence joins TRBV20-1 and TRBJ2-3; 8 bases match TRBD2. Germline-derived CDR1 and CDR2 are DFQATT and SNEGSKA (reference sequence). J was trimmed by 1 base and V by 5 bases; bases with no gene match: 8. CDR3 length: 15 residues. CDR3 DNA: TGCAGTGCTGAGAAGCGGGAGAGGGGCACAGATACGCAGTATTTT. This sequence encodes CSAEKRERGTDTQYF.

Comment on this clonotype: Just one base apart from a much larger clone, this may be a read error. The rearrangement uses TRBV11-2 and TRBJ1-2; maybe TRBD1 (5 bases). Germline-derived CDR1 and CDR2 are SGHAT and FQNNGV. The CDR3 is 15 residues long. V was shortened by 5 bases and J by 1 base, with 14 bases between the two germline ends. The CDR3 DNA reads TGTGCCAGCAGCCCCCCTCGGGACTTTAACTATGGCTACACCTTC. This sequence encodes CASSPPRDFNYGYTF. The full variable domain, completed using reference TRBV11-2 and TRBJ1-2, is EAGVAQSPRYKIIEKRQSVAFWCNPISGHATLYWYQQILGQGPKLLIQFQNNGVVDDSQLPKDRFSAERLKGVDSTLKIQPAKLEDSAVYLCASSPPRDFNYGYTFGSGTRLTVV.